These 23 T cell receptor beta chains were sequenced from one sample in a study of blood T cell repertoires in COVID-19. The table came from immunoSEQ multiplex PCR; TCRdb's copy has only in-frame clones and leaves some out. Seen here are some 45,000 clones, roughly 86% observed once, and the top ten hold 55% to 60%. The sequenced material came from peripheral blood. All receptors derive from a man between 70 and 80 years old with acute or convalescent COVID-19.

The chain has TRBV7-2 and TRBJ2-7, with 8 bases lining up with TRBD2. Germline V lookup: CDR1 SGHTA, CDR2 FQGNSA. Trimming at V came to 1 base and at J to 5 bases, leaving 7 bases not matched to a gene. This CDR3 comprises 15 residues. As DNA, the CDR3 is TGTGCCAGCAGCTTAGTCTCGGGAGGGAACGACGAGCAGTACTTC. Translating gives CASSLVSGGNDEQYF.

CDR3 nucleotides: TGCGCCAGCAGCCCGTGGGAAAGGACTGGAGATTCACCCCTCCACTTT. This gives the protein CASSPWERTGDSPLHF. V gene TRBV4-1 combines with J gene TRBJ1-6; unclear D gene. Trimming took off 4 bases at V and 8 bases at J, with 18 bases between the two ends. Germline CDR1 reads MGHRA; CDR2 reads YSYEKL. The CDR3 covers 16 residues.

The chain has TRBV21-1 and TRBJ1-3. TRBV21-1 is marked as a pseudogene. The CDR3 spans 15 residues. The CDR3 DNA follows: TGTGCCAGCAGCACCCCCCGGGACTCTGGAAACACCATATATTTT. As protein: CASSTPRDSGNTIYF.

The sample holds a few counts of this clone. The chain couples TRBV5-1 to TRBJ2-7; TRBD1 is a possible D gene (6 bases). The CDR3 spans 15 residues. The germline V gene encodes CDR1 SGHRS and CDR2 YFSETQ. Trimming left V 0 bases short and J 4 bases short, with 14 bases between. CDR3 DNA sequence: TGCGCCAGCAGCTTGGGGACAGCCTCCCATTACGAGCAGTACTTC. It specifies CASSLGTASHYEQYF.

This clone was counted between two and nine times. The chain carries TRBV9 and TRBJ2-5, with D maybe TRBD1 (5 bases). In germline, CDR1 is SGDLS, CDR2 YYNGEE. The CDR3 is 15 amino acids. The ends were cut back, 0 bases at V and 4 bases at J, with 13 bases in the middle. CDR3 in amino acids: CASSVDQGKGETQYF. Written as DNA, the CDR3 is TGTGCCAGCAGCGTAGATCAGGGAAAGGGAGAGACCCAGTACTTC.

Details on this clone: Other nucleotide sequences in the sample specify the same CDR3. The chain joins TRBV30 to TRBJ1-1; TRBD1 might be the D (6 bases). The CDR3 totals 13 residues. The V gene lost 0 bases and the J gene lost 5 bases, with 10 bases spanning the gap. Germline V gives CDR1 GTSNPN, CDR2 SVGIG (reference sequence). DNA for the CDR3: TGTGCCTGGAGTGTAGGGGGTCGAACTGAAGCTTTCTTT. It codes for CAWSVGGRTEAFF.

There are a few counts of this clone. The rearrangement joins TRBV7-6 to TRBJ1-6; no reliable D call. Trimming removed 0 bases from V and 7 bases from J, with 13 bases in between. The CDR3 sequence is 16 residues long. Germline V gene lookup returns CDR1 SGHVS and CDR2 FNYEAQ. CDR3 region: CASSLAVGSQNSPLHF. CDR3 DNA sequence: TGTGCCAGCAGCTTAGCGGTGGGGAGTCAGAATTCACCCCTCCACTTT.

The chain carries TRBV4-2 and TRBJ2-1; 7 bases are shared with TRBD2. V shed 4 bases and J 4 bases; nucleotides not matched to a gene: 13. This CDR3 has 17 amino acids. Germline CDR1 and CDR2: LGHNA and YNFKEQ. CDR3 sequence reads: CASSRLSKIGRYNEQFF. CDR3 DNA: TGTGCCAGCAGCCGCCTGTCGAAGATCGGGAGGTACAATGAGCAGTTCTTC.

V usage is TRBV11-2 and J usage is TRBJ2-2; 8 nucleotides line up with TRBD2. CDR1 is SGHAT and CDR2 is FQNNGV in the germline V gene. Trimming cost V 5 bases and J 5 bases; bases outside gene matches: 7. The CDR3 runs to 15 residues. CDR3 bases: TGTGCCAGCAGCGTCGGGACTAGGAGGACCGGGGAGCTGTTTTTT. Amino acid sequence: CASSVGTRRTGELFF.

This chain connects TRBV11-2 to TRBJ2-1; 8 bases are a match to TRBD1. The CDR3 totals 16 residues. V dropped 2 bases and J dropped 7; count of bases not matched to a gene: 10. The germline V gene encodes CDR1 SGHAT and CDR2 FQNNGV. As DNA, the CDR3 is TGTGCCAGCAGCTTAACAGGGGGGCTTGTAGGGAATGAGCAGTTCTTC. Translation gives CASSLTGGLVGNEQFF.

The chain recombines TRBV4-2 with TRBJ1-5, with 11 bases aligning to TRBD1. V gave up 1 base and J gave up 5 bases; unmatched junction bases: 1. Germline assignment: CDR1 LGHNA and CDR2 YNFKEQ. CDR3 length: 15 residues. The CDR3 region has the DNA TGTGCCAGCAGCCAAGCGGACAGGGGGCATCAGCCCCAGCATTTT. This encodes CASSQADRGHQPQHF.

Of note for this clone: This same CDR3 is encoded by further DNA sequences in the sample. The V gene is TRBV19, the J gene TRBJ1-1; unclear D gene. V lost 4 bases to trimming and J lost 1 base, with 7 bases between them. Germline assignment: CDR1 LNHDA and CDR2 SQIVND (reference sequence). The CDR3 length is 13 residues. Here the CDR3 reads CASSTTGNTEAFF. The CDR3 region has the DNA TGTGCCAGTAGTACGACGGGGAACACTGAAGCTTTCTTT. Using reference TRBV19 and TRBJ1-1 for the parts outside the CDR3, the full variable domain is DGGITQSPKYLFRKEGQNVTLSCEQNLNHDAMYWYRQDPGQGLRLIYYSQIVNDFQKGDIAEGYSVSREKKESFPLTVTSAQKNPTAFYLCASSTTGNTEAFFGQGTRLTVV.

This rearrangement joins TRBV29-1 to TRBJ1-3; D is perhaps TRBD1 (5 bases). Germline V lookup: CDR1 SQVTM, CDR2 ANQGSEA. The CDR3 has 14 residues. With 7 bases removed from V and 3 bases from J, the gap between germline ends came to 16 bases. The CDR3 DNA sequence: TGCAGCGGGATGGCAGGGTTCGGTGGAAACACCATATATTTT. Translating gives CSGMAGFGGNTIYF.

The V gene is TRBV9, the J gene TRBJ1-4; unclear D gene. Germline V gives CDR1 SGDLS, CDR2 YYNGEE. Deletions cut 4 bases from V and 8 bases from J, with 15 bases between. This CDR3 has 14 residues. DNA of the CDR3: TGTGCCAGCAGCCCTCGGGTCCTTGGGGAAAAACTGTTTTTT. Translating it yields CASSPRVLGEKLFF.

The CDR3 region has the DNA TGTGCCAGTGAGATGAACACTGAAGCTTTCTTT. Protein: CASEMNTEAFF. The chain joins TRBV19 to TRBJ1-1; unclear D gene. The germline gives CDR1 LNHDA, CDR2 SQIVND (reference sequence). CDR3 length: 11 amino acids. Trimming took off 8 bases at V and 0 bases at J, with 4 bases between the two ends. Looking up the rest from reference TRBV19 and TRBJ1-1 gives the full variable domain: DGGITQSPKYLFRKEGQNVTLSCEQNLNHDAMYWYRQDPGQGLRLIYYSQIVNDFQKGDIAEGYSVSREKKESFPLTVTSAQKNPTAFYLCASEMNTEAFFGQGTRLTVV.

The CDR3, as DNA: TGTGCCAGCAGCCTGACAGTGACTAATGAAAAACTGTTTTTT. Translated: CASSLTVTNEKLFF. The genes are TRBV5-6 and TRBJ1-4, with a weak D call TRBD1 (5 bases). V lost 4 bases and J 2 bases, leaving 9 bases between the germline ends. The germline V gene has CDR1 SGHDT and CDR2 YYEEEE. CDR3 size: 14 residues.

The CDR3 sequence: CASSLGRVNTEAFF. The CDR3 bases are TGTGCCAGCAGCTTGGGTCGGGTGAACACTGAAGCTTTCTTT. This sequence joins TRBV11-3 and TRBJ1-1; unclear D gene. The CDR3 is 14 amino acids. V gave up 3 bases and J gave up 0 bases, with 8 bases separating them. Germline V gene lookup returns CDR1 SGHNT and CDR2 YENEEA.

Here the CDR3 reads CASSLDRSVSEQYF. The CDR3 DNA reads as TGTGCCAGCAGTTTAGACAGGTCAGTCAGCGAGCAGTACTTC. The chain has TRBV28 and TRBJ2-7, with D perhaps matching TRBD1 (6 bases). The V gene's germline CDR1 is MDHEN and CDR2 SYDVKM. The CDR3 extends over 14 amino acids. Trimming took 2 bases from V and 6 from J, leaving 14 bases between them.

A single count supports this clone. This chain connects TRBV7-9 to TRBJ1-2, with 9 bases lining up with TRBD1. V lost 2 bases to trimming and J lost 4 bases; unmatched junction nucleotides: 2. This CDR3 has 14 residues. Germline V CDR1 and CDR2: SEHNR, FQNEAQ (reference sequence). CDR3 nucleotide sequence: TGTGCCAGCAGCTTACCGACAGGGGGCTATGGCTACACCTTC. Translation gives CASSLPTGGYGYTF.

V and J are TRBV27 and TRBJ2-3, with D unresolved. Trimming stripped 8 bases from V and 9 bases from J, with 6 bases between. CDR3 length: 9 residues. The germline gives CDR1 MNHEY, CDR2 SMNVEV (reference sequence). CDR3 DNA: TGTGCCAGCGGCCCAACGCAGTATTTT. This gives the protein CASGPTQYF.

The genes are TRBV19 and TRBJ2-1; 8 bases align to TRBD1. The CDR3 totals 14 residues. V was clipped by 7 bases and J by 3 bases; unmatched bases: 5. The germline V gene has CDR1 LNHDA and CDR2 SQIVND (reference sequence). The CDR3 protein is CASNRDRGYNEQFF. The CDR3 nucleotides read TGTGCCAGTAATAGAGACAGGGGCTACAATGAGCAGTTCTTC. Together with reference TRBV19 and TRBJ2-1, the CDR3 gives the full variable domain: DGGITQSPKYLFRKEGQNVTLSCEQNLNHDAMYWYRQDPGQGLRLIYYSQIVNDFQKGDIAEGYSVSREKKESFPLTVTSAQKNPTAFYLCASNRDRGYNEQFFGPGTRLTVL.

The chain uses TRBV5-6 and TRBJ1-1; 8 bases line up with TRBD1. Germline CDR1 SGHDT, CDR2 YYEEEE. This CDR3 region has 14 residues. Trimming at V came to 5 bases and at J to 4 bases, leaving 7 bases not matched to a gene. CDR3 nucleotide sequence: TGTGCCAGCAGTCCGGACAGGGAAGGCACTGAAGCTTTCTTT. Translated, it gives CASSPDREGTEAFF.

The chain carries TRBV19 and TRBJ2-2; D may be TRBD1 (5 bases). CDR3 size: 15 residues. The germline CDR1 and CDR2 sequences are LNHDA and SQIVND (reference sequence). With 5 bases removed from V and 0 bases from J, the gap between germline ends came to 10 bases. CDR3 amino acids: CASSFDRPNTGELFF. CDR3 DNA: TGTGCCAGTAGTTTCGACAGACCGAACACCGGGGAGCTGTTTTTT.